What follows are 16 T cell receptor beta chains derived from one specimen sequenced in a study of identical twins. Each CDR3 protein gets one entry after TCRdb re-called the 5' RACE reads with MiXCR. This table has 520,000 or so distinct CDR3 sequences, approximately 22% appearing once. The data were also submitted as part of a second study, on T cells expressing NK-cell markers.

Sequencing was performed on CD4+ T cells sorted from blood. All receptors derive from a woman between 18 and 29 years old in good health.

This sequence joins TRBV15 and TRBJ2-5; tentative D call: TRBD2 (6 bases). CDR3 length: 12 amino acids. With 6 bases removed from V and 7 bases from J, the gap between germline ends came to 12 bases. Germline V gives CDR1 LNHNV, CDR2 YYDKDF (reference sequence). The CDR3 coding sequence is TGTGCCACCAGTAGCGGCGTGGGGACCCAGTACTTC. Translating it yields CATSSGVGTQYF. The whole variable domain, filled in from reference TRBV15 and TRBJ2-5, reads DAMVIQNPRYQVTQFGKPVTLSCSQTLNHNVMYWYQQKSSQAPKLLFHYYDKDFNNEADTPDNFQSRRPNTSFCFLDIRSPGLGDTAMYLCATSSGVGTQYFGPGTRLLVL.

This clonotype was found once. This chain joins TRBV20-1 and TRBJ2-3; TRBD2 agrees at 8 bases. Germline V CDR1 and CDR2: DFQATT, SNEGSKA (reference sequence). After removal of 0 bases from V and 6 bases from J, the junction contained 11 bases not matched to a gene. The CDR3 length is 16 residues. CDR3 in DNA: TGCAGTGCTAGAGATCCTACAGCGGGGGTAGAGGATACGCAGTATTTT. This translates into CSARDPTAGVEDTQYF.

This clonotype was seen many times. CDR3 sequence: CATSSLSGKGGYGYTF. The DNA of the CDR3 is TGTGCCACCAGCAGCCTGTCAGGGAAAGGAGGCTATGGCTACACCTTC. The J gene is TRBJ1-2, the V gene TRBV15; D may be TRBD1 (5 bases). Trimming took off 3 bases at V and 4 bases at J, with 18 bases between the two ends. Germline CDR1 reads LNHNV; CDR2 reads YYDKDF (reference sequence). This CDR3 spans 16 amino acids.

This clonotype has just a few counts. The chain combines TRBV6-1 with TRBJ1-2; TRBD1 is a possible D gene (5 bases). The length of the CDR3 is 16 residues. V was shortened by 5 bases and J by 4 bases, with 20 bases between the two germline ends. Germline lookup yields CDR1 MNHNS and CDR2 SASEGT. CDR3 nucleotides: TGTGCCAGCAGTCCTTGGGGGAGGGGTGCGGGCTATGGCTACACCTTC. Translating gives CASSPWGRGAGYGYTF.

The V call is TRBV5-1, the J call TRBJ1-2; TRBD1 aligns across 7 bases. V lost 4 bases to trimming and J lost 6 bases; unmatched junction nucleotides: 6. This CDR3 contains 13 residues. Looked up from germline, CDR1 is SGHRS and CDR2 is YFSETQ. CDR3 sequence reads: CASSNQGGNGYTF. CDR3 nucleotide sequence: TGCGCCAGCAGCAACCAGGGGGGAAATGGCTACACCTTC.

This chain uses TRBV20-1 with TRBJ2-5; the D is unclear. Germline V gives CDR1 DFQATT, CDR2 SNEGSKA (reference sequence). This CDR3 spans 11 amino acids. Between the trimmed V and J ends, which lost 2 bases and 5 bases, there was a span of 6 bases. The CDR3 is CSARQSETQYF. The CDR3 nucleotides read TGCAGTGCTAGACAATCGGAGACCCAGTACTTC.

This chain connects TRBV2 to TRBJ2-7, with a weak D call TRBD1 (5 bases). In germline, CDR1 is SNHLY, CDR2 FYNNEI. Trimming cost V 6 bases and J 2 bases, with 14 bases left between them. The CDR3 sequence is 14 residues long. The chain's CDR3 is CASSTGRGPYEQYF. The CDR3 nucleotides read TGTGCCAGCAGCACAGGAAGAGGTCCCTACGAGCAGTACTTC.

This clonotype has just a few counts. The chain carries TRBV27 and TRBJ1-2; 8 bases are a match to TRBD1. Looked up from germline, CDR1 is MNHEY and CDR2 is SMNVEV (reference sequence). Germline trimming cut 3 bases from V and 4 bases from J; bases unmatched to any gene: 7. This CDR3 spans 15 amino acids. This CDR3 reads CASSFLDRVGYGYTF. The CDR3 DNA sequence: TGTGCCAGCAGTTTCCTGGACAGGGTTGGCTATGGCTACACCTTC.

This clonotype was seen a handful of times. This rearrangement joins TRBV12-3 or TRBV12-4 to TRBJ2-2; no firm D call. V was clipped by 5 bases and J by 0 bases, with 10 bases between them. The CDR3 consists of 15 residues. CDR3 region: CASSLRRPNTGELFF. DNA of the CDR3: TGTGCCAGCAGTCTGAGGCGGCCGAACACCGGGGAGCTGTTTTTT.

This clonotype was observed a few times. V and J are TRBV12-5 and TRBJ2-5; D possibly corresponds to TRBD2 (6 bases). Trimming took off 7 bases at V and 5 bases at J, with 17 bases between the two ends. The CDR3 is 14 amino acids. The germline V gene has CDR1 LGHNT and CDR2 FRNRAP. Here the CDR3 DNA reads TGTGCTAGTGCCTTGAGGCTAGCGTTCGAGACCCAGTACTTC. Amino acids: CASALRLAFETQYF.

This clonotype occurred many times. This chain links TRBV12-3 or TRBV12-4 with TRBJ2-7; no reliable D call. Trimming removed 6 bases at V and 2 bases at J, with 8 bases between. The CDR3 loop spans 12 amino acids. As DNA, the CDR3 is TGTGCCAGCAGCCCGAATACCTACGAGCAGTACTTC. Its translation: CASSPNTYEQYF.

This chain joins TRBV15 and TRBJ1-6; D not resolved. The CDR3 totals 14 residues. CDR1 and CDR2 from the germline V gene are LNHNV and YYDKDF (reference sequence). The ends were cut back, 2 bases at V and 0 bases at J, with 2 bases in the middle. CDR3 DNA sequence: TGTGCCACCAGCAGAAGCTCCTATAATTCACCCCTCCACTTT. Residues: CATSRSSYNSPLHF.

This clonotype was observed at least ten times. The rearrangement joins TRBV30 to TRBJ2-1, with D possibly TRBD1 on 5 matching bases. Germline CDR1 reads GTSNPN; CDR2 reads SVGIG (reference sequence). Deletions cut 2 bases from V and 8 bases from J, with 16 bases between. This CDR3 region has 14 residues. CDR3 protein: CAWSKGLPPDEQFF. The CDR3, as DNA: TGTGCCTGGAGTAAGGGGCTCCCCCCCGATGAGCAGTTCTTC.

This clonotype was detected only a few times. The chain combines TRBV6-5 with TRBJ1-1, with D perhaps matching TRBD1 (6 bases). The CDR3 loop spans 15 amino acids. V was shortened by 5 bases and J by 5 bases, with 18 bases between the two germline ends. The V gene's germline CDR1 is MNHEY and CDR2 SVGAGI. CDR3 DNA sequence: TGTGCCAGCAGTACTCGGGGGGGGCTCAGAACTGAAGCTTTCTTT. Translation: CASSTRGGLRTEAFF.

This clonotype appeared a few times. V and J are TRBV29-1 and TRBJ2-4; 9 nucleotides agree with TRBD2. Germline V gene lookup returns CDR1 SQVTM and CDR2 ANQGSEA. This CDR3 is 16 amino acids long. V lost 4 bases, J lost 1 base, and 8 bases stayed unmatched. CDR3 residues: CSVASGTFLAKNIQYF. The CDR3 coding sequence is TGCAGCGTTGCTAGCGGGACTTTCCTCGCCAAAAACATTCAGTACTTC.

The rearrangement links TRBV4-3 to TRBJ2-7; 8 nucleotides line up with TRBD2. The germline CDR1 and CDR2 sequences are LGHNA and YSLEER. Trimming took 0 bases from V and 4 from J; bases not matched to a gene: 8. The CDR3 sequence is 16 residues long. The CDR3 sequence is CASSQDLGTSAYEQYF. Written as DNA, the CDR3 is TGCGCCAGCAGCCAAGATCTGGGGACTAGTGCGTACGAGCAGTACTTC.